This T cell receptor beta chain is from a study of OX40 agonist ivuxolimab in advanced cancers. Clones were sequenced by immunoSEQ multiplex PCR, and TCRdb holds only the in-frame ones, with some missing. Here the sample spans some 20,000 clones, approximately 88% being singletons. As for this clone: The target antigen is unknown.

V gave up 0 bases and J gave up 12 bases, with 7 bases separating them. Germline V gene lookup returns CDR1 SGDLS and CDR2 YYNGEE. The CDR3 length is 12 residues. General study results and limits: The antigen specificity of the peripheral T cells (those that were expanded) was not determined.

The receptor's source is an adult with an advanced solid tumor such as melanoma, head and neck, liver or kidney cancer. The sequencing here drew on CD4+ or CD8+ T cells sorted from blood, taken in a trial of the OX40 agonist ivuxolimab. The rearrangement links TRBV9 to TRBJ1-6; no clear D gene. CDR3 loop: CASSVGGLPLHF. CDR3 DNA: TGTGCCAGCAGCGTAGGCGGCCTACCCCTCCACTTT.